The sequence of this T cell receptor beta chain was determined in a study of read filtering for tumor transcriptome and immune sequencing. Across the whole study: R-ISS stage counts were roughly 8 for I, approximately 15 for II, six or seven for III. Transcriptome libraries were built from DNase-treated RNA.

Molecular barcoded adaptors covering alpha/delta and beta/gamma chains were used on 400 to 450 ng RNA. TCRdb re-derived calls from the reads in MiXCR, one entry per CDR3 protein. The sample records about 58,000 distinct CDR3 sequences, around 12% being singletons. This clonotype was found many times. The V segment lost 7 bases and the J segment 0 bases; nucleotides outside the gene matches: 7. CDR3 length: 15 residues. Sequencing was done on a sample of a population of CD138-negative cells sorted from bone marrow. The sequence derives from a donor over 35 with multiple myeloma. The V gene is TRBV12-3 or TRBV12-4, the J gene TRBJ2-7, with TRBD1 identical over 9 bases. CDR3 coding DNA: TGTGCCAGCAAGCGGGACAGGGCCTTCTCCTACGAGCAGTACTTC. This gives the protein CASKRDRAFSYEQYF.